This TCR beta chain was recovered during a study of T cells after yellow fever vaccination. At the level of the study: SMART-Seq v4 Ultra Low Input prepared the low-cell-number fractions. Study-wide results and caveats: It was a weaker secondary response, yet one that peaked faster, at day 5 versus 15. Reappearance after the booster was seen for most primary-vaccination clones, at 95% to 96% CD4 and roughly 90% CD8.

This clonotype was seen only a few times. Its matching antigen is unknown. Universal primer sites and UMIs were introduced during 5'RACE template-switching synthesis of TCR cDNA. One entry per CDR3 protein, called by TCRdb with MiXCR from the 5' RACE reads. The sample yields hundreds of thousands of distinct CDR3 sequences, about 12% seen once. The junction had 9 bases not matched to a gene; V was cut back by 3 bases and J by 4 bases. CDR1 and CDR2 (germline): LGHNA, YSLEER. The CDR3 spans 15 residues. The TCR was taken from a man younger than 45 who received the YFV17D yellow fever vaccine. The V gene is TRBV4-3, the J gene TRBJ2-7; 7 nucleotides line up with TRBD1. This specimen consisted of PBMCs, obtained on the day of the yellow fever booster vaccination. CDR3 DNA: TGCGCCAGCAGCCAGAGGACAGGCACAGGGTACGAGCAGTACTTC. It translates to CASSQRTGTGYEQYF.